The 27 T cell receptor beta chains given below trace back to one sample, sequenced in a study of T cell repertoires in cytomegalovirus infection. These receptors' targets are unknown. MiXCR, applied by TCRdb to the reads, yields one record per CDR3 protein. This table has 45,000 to 75,000 distinct CDR3 sequences, 33% appearing once. Material: PBMCs, sequenced either directly or after in vitro stimulation (not recorded which). The receptors derive from a human donor in good health (CMV status not recorded). Some clones in this sample may be carry-over from other donors' samples.

V usage is TRBV30 and J usage is TRBJ2-1; the match to TRBD2 covers 7 bases. The CDR3 has 16 amino acids. Germline lookup yields CDR1 GTSNPN and CDR2 SVGIG (reference sequence). V gave up 1 base and J gave up 10 bases; unmatched junction bases: 16. The DNA for the CDR3 is TGTGCCTGGAGTGGAGAGCGGGACGGTAATTCGGAGGAGCAGTTCTTC. Amino acid sequence: CAWSGERDGNSEEQFF.

As DNA, the CDR3 is TGTGCTCGTGCGGTCCACGAGCAGTACTTC. Protein product: CARAVHEQYF. V and J are TRBV12-5 and TRBJ2-7; D ambiguous. Germline-derived CDR1 and CDR2 are LGHNT and FRNRAP. Trimming took 11 bases from V and 5 from J, leaving 10 bases between them. CDR3 length: 10 amino acids.

This clonotype occurred a few times. This chain connects TRBV12-3 or TRBV12-4 to TRBJ2-5; the D gene is possibly TRBD1 (5 bases). With 8 bases removed from V and 3 bases from J, the gap between germline ends came to 16 bases. The CDR3 sequence is 14 residues long. The CDR3 DNA reads as TGTGCCAGCCGCAGTTCGACAGATAAAGAGACCCAGTACTTC. Protein sequence: CASRSSTDKETQYF.

This chain joins TRBV19 and TRBJ2-7, with TRBD2 as a possible D gene (5 bases). Germline assignment: CDR1 LNHDA and CDR2 SQIVND (reference sequence). The CDR3 has 13 residues. V lost 9 bases, J lost 3 bases, and 15 bases lay in between. As DNA, the CDR3 is TGTGCCAGCGCCCGAAGTCGGGGCTACGAGCAGTACTTC. It is translated as CASARSRGYEQYF.

CDR3 bases: TGCAGTGCTAGATATGAAGGGGGCTATGGCTACACCTTC. This translates into CSARYEGGYGYTF. The rearrangement joins TRBV20-1 to TRBJ1-2; possible D gene TRBD1, 6 bases. CDR1 and CDR2 from the germline V gene are DFQATT and SNEGSKA (reference sequence). Trimming took 2 bases from V and 4 from J, leaving 11 bases between them. The CDR3 consists of 13 residues.

This rearrangement joins TRBV19 to TRBJ1-1, with D unresolved. The CDR3 extends over 14 amino acids. The germline V gene has CDR1 LNHDA and CDR2 SQIVND (reference sequence). The V end was cut by 1 base, the J end by 5 bases, with 11 bases between. DNA for the CDR3: TGTGCCAGTAGTATAGGGAGGGTCGGAACTGAAGCTTTCTTT. Protein sequence: CASSIGRVGTEAFF.

This clonotype occurred many times. J is TRBJ1-2 and V is TRBV7-6; D unclear. With 2 bases removed from V and 5 bases from J, the gap between germline ends came to 9 bases. The CDR3 contains 13 residues. Looked up from germline, CDR1 is SGHVS and CDR2 is FNYEAQ. In nucleotides, the CDR3 is TGTGCCAGCAGCTTATCCGAGACTTATGGCTACACCTTC. Protein product: CASSLSETYGYTF.

This chain joins TRBV20-1 and TRBJ1-4; D possibly corresponds to TRBD1 (6 bases). The ends were cut back, 1 base at V and 7 bases at J, with 19 bases in the middle. Germline loops: CDR1 DFQATT, CDR2 SNEGSKA (reference sequence). This CDR3 has 16 residues. The CDR3 nucleotides read TGCAGTGCTAGAGGATGGTCGGGCAGCAGGGGTGAAAAACTGTTTTTT. It specifies CSARGWSGSRGEKLFF.

This clonotype turned up a few times. V usage is TRBV11-2 and J usage is TRBJ1-4; D may be TRBD1 (5 bases). Trimming left V 7 bases short and J 5 bases short, with 17 bases between. The germline V gene encodes CDR1 SGHAT and CDR2 FQNNGV. This CDR3 has 15 amino acids. The CDR3 nucleotides are TGTGCCAGCACCCTTTTTGGGGCAGAGAATGAAAAACTGTTTTTT. Translated: CASTLFGAENEKLFF.

In its sample, this clonotype was seen many times. V usage is TRBV7-2 and J usage is TRBJ1-1; TRBD1 matches at 7 bases. The V segment lost 5 bases and the J segment 1 base; nucleotides outside the gene matches: 4. Germline V gene sequence: CDR1 SGHTA, CDR2 FQGNSA. The CDR3 is 14 residues long. The CDR3 spells CASSLRTGNTEAFF. In DNA, the CDR3 is TGTGCCAGCAGCCTACGGACAGGGAACACTGAAGCTTTCTTT. The complete variable domain, with remaining parts taken from reference TRBV7-2 and TRBJ1-1, reads GAGVSQSPSNKVTEKGKDVELRCDPISGHTALYWYRQSLGQGLEFLIYFQGNSAPDKSGLPSDRFSAERTGGSVSTLTIQRTQQEDSAVYLCASSLRTGNTEAFFGQGTRLTVV.

This clonotype turned up a few times. The rearrangement links TRBV20-1 to TRBJ2-3, with D unresolved. V lost 2 bases and J lost 1, with 16 bases in between. This CDR3 has 16 amino acids. The V gene's germline CDR1 is DFQATT and CDR2 SNEGSKA (reference sequence). CDR3 sequence reads: CSARRWPGLGTDTQYF. The DNA for the CDR3 is TGCAGTGCTAGAAGGTGGCCGGGCCTAGGCACAGATACGCAGTATTTT.

In its sample, this clonotype was seen a few times. J is TRBJ1-6 and V is TRBV6-5; the D gene is possibly TRBD1 (5 bases). This CDR3 spans 17 amino acids. V lost 5 bases and J 9 bases, leaving 23 bases between the germline ends. Germline lookup yields CDR1 MNHEY and CDR2 SVGAGI. CDR3 bases: TGTGCCAGCAGTCCAGGAACGGGGGTCGGAGGGAGTTCACCCCTCCACTTT. It codes for CASSPGTGVGGSSPLHF.

In its sample, this clonotype was seen a few times. This chain joins TRBV7-2 and TRBJ2-2; D remains ambiguous. Germline loops: CDR1 SGHTA, CDR2 FQGNSA. This CDR3 spans 14 amino acids. The V gene lost 1 base and the J gene lost 6 bases, with 9 bases spanning the gap. The CDR3 DNA is TGTGCCAGCAGCTTAGTAAAGGGTCCCGGGGAGCTGTTTTTT. It specifies CASSLVKGPGELFF.

The CDR3 DNA is TGTGCCAGCAGTTACTCTCCCGGCGGTCCCCAGCATTTT. It encodes CASSYSPGGPQHF. The chain combines TRBV6-6 with TRBJ1-5; D is uncertain. CDR3 length equals 13 residues. The V end was cut by 0 bases, the J end by 10 bases, with 10 bases between. Germline loops: CDR1 MNHNY, CDR2 SVGAGI (reference sequence).

The rearrangement uses TRBV12-3 or TRBV12-4 and TRBJ2-1; D not resolved. The CDR3 has 15 residues. V gave up 5 bases and J gave up 3 bases, with 14 bases separating them. The CDR3 is CASSITSNLYNEQFF. The CDR3 DNA sequence: TGTGCCAGCAGTATAACCTCGAACCTCTACAATGAGCAGTTCTTC.

CDR3 sequence reads: CASSDGGMGYNEQFF. DNA of the CDR3: TGTGCCAGCAGTGACGGCGGGATGGGCTACAATGAGCAGTTCTTC. This chain joins TRBV2 and TRBJ2-1, with D perhaps matching TRBD2 (6 bases). Trimming took off 3 bases at V and 3 bases at J, with 12 bases between the two ends. CDR1 and CDR2 (germline): SNHLY, FYNNEI. CDR3 length: 15 residues.

Many counts were recorded for this clonotype. The V gene is TRBV7-9, the J gene TRBJ1-6; 8 bases align to TRBD1. Losses at the gene ends were 5 bases for V and 9 bases for J; bases not matched to a gene: 9. Germline V gives CDR1 SEHNR, CDR2 FQNEAQ (reference sequence). CDR3 length: 15 residues. The DNA for the CDR3 is TGTGCCAGCAGCCCGGCCGGGACAGGTCTTTCACCCCTCCACTTT. Translated, it gives CASSPAGTGLSPLHF.

This chain links TRBV7-9 with TRBJ1-1; a weak D match, TRBD1 (5 bases). CDR1 and CDR2 from the germline V gene are SEHNR and FQNEAQ (reference sequence). V gave up 7 bases and J gave up 1 base, with 7 bases separating them. CDR3 length: 12 amino acids. Here the CDR3 DNA reads TGTGCCAGCACCGGACAGAACACTGAAGCTTTCTTT. It yields the protein CASTGQNTEAFF.

This clonotype was seen more than once but under ten times. The genes are TRBV12-3 or TRBV12-4 and TRBJ1-1; the D is unclear. The CDR3 has 15 amino acids. V was cut by 8 bases and J by 2 bases, with 18 bases left in between. The CDR3 here is CASSTILWENTEAFF. CDR3 bases: TGTGCCAGCTCAACTATTCTGTGGGAAAACACTGAAGCTTTCTTT.

The rearrangement joins TRBV5-1 to TRBJ1-5; D is undetermined. With 0 bases removed from V and 3 bases from J, the gap between germline ends came to 4 bases. In germline, CDR1 is SGHRS, CDR2 YFSETQ. The CDR3 runs to 13 residues. CDR3 nucleotide sequence: TGCGCCAGCAGCTTGGATATCAATCAGCCCCAGCATTTT. It translates to CASSLDINQPQHF.

This clonotype has just one count. The chain is built from TRBV20-1 and TRBJ1-5; TRBD1 might be the D (6 bases). The CDR3 loop spans 13 amino acids. Germline CDR1 is DFQATT and CDR2 is SNEGSKA (reference sequence). V was trimmed by 3 bases and J by 7 bases, leaving 13 bases between them. CDR3 protein: CSASHRVRQPQHF. CDR3 DNA sequence: TGCAGTGCTAGTCACAGGGTAAGGCAGCCCCAGCATTTT.

V usage is TRBV11-2 and J usage is TRBJ2-5; 7 bases map to TRBD2. CDR3 length: 18 residues. Germline CDR1 and CDR2: SGHAT and FQNNGV. V lost 4 bases and J lost 5; bases outside the gene matches: 19. CDR3 protein: CASSYTMGGLSGRETQYF. The CDR3 nucleotides read TGTGCCAGCAGCTACACTATGGGGGGTCTTAGCGGGCGGGAGACCCAGTACTTC.

The chain is built from TRBV4-1 and TRBJ1-5; no definite D call. This CDR3 spans 13 amino acids. Trimming shortened V by 0 bases and J by 5 bases, and 5 bases separated the two germline ends. The germline V gene encodes CDR1 MGHRA and CDR2 YSYEKL. The CDR3 is CASSQERDQPQHF. CDR3 coding DNA: TGCGCCAGCAGCCAAGAGAGGGATCAGCCCCAGCATTTT.

The chain has TRBV6-2 or TRBV6-3 and TRBJ2-7, with TRBD1 matching 7 bases. The V gene end was trimmed by 0 bases and the J gene end by 5 bases; junction bases not matched to a gene: 7. CDR1 and CDR2 from the germline V gene are MNHEY and SVGEGT. This CDR3 contains 15 residues. The CDR3 coding sequence is TGTGCCAGCAGTTACTCTTCGACAGGGTCGGACGAGCAGTACTTC. Translating gives CASSYSSTGSDEQYF.

The chain carries TRBV7-6 and TRBJ1-2; D might be TRBD1 (5 bases). The CDR3 spans 14 residues. CDR1 is SGHVS and CDR2 is FNYEAQ in the germline V gene. Trimming took off 5 bases at V and 4 bases at J, with 14 bases between the two ends. DNA of the CDR3: TGTGCCAGCAGCCCCCCGGGGGGGGGCTATGGCTACACCTTC. It translates to CASSPPGGGYGYTF.

The rearrangement joins TRBV7-2 to TRBJ2-7; D may be TRBD2 (6 bases). V lost 1 base, J lost 6 bases, and 22 bases lay in between. The CDR3 is 17 amino acids. Germline V gene data show CDR1 as SGHTA and CDR2 as FQGNSA. The CDR3 loop reads CASSLGGWRGEAREQYF. The CDR3 nucleotides are TGTGCCAGCAGCTTAGGGGGGTGGAGAGGGGAGGCTCGCGAGCAGTACTTC.

The rearrangement uses TRBV10-3 and TRBJ1-5; D remains unclear. This CDR3 is built from 15 residues. Per the germline V gene, CDR1 is ENHRY and CDR2 is SYGVKD. V dropped 0 bases and J dropped 7 bases, with 13 bases sitting between them. The CDR3 coding sequence is TGTGCCATCAGTGAGTCGAGGGTAATACGGCAGCCCCAGCATTTT. Translated, it gives CAISESRVIRQPQHF.